Shown below are 5 T cell receptor beta chains from a single sample sequenced in a study of blood T cell repertoires in COVID-19. The repertoire was sequenced with immunoSEQ multiplex PCR; TCRdb's copy has only in-frame clones and lacks some. The data hold about 300,000 clones, with 86% observed a single time. The sample taken for sequencing was PBMCs or T cells enriched from blood (not recorded which). These receptors were collected from a man aged 25-40 years who had recovered from COVID-19.

This chain joins TRBV28 and TRBJ1-2; 7 bases match TRBD1. J was trimmed by 0 bases and V by 6 bases; bases with no gene match: 7. This CDR3 has 15 residues. The germline V gene has CDR1 MDHEN and CDR2 SYDVKM. In nucleotides, the CDR3 is TGTGCCAGCAGAATGGCGGGACAGTCTAACTATGGCTACACCTTC. This codes for CASRMAGQSNYGYTF.

The chain recombines TRBV19 with TRBJ1-1; D remains unclear. Trimming stripped 4 bases from V and 5 bases from J, with 5 bases between. In germline, CDR1 is LNHDA, CDR2 SQIVND (reference sequence). The CDR3 extends over 11 amino acids. As DNA, the CDR3 is TGTGCCAGTAGTACGTCGACTGAAGCTTTCTTT. Protein product: CASSTSTEAFF.

The rearrangement joins TRBV28 to TRBJ2-7, with 7 bases that match TRBD2. Trimming at V came to 3 bases and at J to 0 bases, leaving 2 bases not matched to a gene. The CDR3 totals 14 residues. CDR1 is MDHEN and CDR2 is SYDVKM in the germline V gene. CDR3 loop: CASSLSSGSYEQYF. CDR3 sequence (DNA): TGTGCCAGCAGTTTGTCTAGCGGCTCCTACGAGCAGTACTTC.

This chain connects TRBV28 to TRBJ2-4, with a weak D call TRBD2 (7 bases). Germline assignment: CDR1 MDHEN and CDR2 SYDVKM. CDR3 size: 19 residues. V was cut by 6 bases and J by 0 bases, with 24 bases left in between. The CDR3 spells CASSGGGGGPGLAKNIQYF. In DNA, the CDR3 is TGTGCCAGCAGCGGCGGGGGCGGGGGCCCGGGTTTAGCCAAAAACATTCAGTACTTC. The variable domain in full, completed from reference TRBV28 and TRBJ2-4, reads DVKVTQSSRYLVKRTGEKVFLECVQDMDHENMFWYRQDPGLGLRLIYFSYDVKMKEKGDIPEGYSVSREKKERFSLILESASTNQTSMYLCASSGGGGGPGLAKNIQYFGAGTRLSVL.

The chain combines TRBV6-5 with TRBJ1-2, with 9 bases fitting TRBD1. The germline V gene has CDR1 MNHEY and CDR2 SVGAGI. The CDR3 loop spans 13 amino acids. Trimming took 6 bases from V and 7 from J; bases not matched to a gene: 6. This CDR3 is CASSPGTGLGYTF. CDR3 in DNA: TGTGCCAGCAGCCCCGGGACAGGGCTTGGCTACACCTTC.